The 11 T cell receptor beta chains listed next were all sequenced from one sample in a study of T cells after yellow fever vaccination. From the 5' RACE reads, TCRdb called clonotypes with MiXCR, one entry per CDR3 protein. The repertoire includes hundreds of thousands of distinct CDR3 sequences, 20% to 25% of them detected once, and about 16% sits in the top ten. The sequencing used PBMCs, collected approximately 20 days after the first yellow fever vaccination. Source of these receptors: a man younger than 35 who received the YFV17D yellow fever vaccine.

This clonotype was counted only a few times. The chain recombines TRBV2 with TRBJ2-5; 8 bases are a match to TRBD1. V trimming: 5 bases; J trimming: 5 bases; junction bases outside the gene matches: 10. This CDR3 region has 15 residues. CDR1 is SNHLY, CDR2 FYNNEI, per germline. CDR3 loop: CASSFYRTGWETQYF. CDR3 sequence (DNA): TGTGCCAGCAGTTTCTACCGGACAGGGTGGGAGACCCAGTACTTC.

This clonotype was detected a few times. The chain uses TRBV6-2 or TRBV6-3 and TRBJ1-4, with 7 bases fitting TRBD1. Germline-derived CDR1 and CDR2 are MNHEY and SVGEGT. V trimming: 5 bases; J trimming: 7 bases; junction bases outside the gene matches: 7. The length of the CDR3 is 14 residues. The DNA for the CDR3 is TGTGCCAGCAGTCCTCCGACAGGGTTTGAAAAACTGTTTTTT. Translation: CASSPPTGFEKLFF.

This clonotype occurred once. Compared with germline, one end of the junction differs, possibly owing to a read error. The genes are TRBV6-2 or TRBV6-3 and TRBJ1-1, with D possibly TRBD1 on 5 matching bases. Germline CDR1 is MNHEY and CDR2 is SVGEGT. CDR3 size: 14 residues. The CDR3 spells CASIYSQGWTEAFF. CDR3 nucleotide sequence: TGTGCCAGCATTTACTCGCAGGGTTGGACTGAAGCTTTCTTT.

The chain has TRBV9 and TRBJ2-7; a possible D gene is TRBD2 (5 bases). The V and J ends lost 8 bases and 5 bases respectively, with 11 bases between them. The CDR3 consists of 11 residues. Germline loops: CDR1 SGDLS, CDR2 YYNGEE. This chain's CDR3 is CASGGRDEQYF. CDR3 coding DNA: TGTGCCAGTGGCGGGCGGGACGAGCAGTACTTC.

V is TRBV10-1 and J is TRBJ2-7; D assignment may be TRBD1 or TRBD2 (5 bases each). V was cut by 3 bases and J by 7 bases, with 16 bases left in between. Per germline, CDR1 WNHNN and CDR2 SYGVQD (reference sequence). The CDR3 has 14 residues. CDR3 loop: CASSESGRLREQYF. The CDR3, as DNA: TGCGCCAGCAGTGAATCGGGGCGCTTACGAGAGCAGTACTTC.

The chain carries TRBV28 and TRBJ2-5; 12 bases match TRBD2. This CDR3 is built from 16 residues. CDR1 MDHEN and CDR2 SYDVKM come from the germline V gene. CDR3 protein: CASSYRLAGGRETQYF. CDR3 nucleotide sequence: TGTGCTTCATCGTATCGGCTAGCGGGGGGGAGAGAGACCCAGTACTTC.

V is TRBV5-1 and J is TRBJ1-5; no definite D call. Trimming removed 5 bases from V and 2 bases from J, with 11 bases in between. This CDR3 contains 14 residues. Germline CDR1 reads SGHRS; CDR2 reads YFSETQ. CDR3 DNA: TGCGCCAGCAGATCTGGTCCTGGCAATCAGCCCCAGCATTTT. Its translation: CASRSGPGNQPQHF.

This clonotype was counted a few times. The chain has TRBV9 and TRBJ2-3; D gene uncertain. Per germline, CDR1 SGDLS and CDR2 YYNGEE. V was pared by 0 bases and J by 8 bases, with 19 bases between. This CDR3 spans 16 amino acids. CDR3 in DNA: TGTGCCAGCAGCGTAGCTAATTCGGTCGGGCGCGTTACGCAGTATTTT. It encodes CASSVANSVGRVTQYF.

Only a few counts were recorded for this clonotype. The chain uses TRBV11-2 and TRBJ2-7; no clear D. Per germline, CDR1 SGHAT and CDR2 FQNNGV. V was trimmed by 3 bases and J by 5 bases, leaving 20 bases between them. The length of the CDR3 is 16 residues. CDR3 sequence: CASSFREARFFNEQYF. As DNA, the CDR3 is TGTGCCAGCAGCTTTAGGGAAGCCCGGTTCTTCAACGAGCAGTACTTC.

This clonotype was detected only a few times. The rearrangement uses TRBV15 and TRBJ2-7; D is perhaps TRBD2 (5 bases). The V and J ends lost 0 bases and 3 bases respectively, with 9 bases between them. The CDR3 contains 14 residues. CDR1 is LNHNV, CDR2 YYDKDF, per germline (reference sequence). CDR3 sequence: CATSRDTGNYEQYV. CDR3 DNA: TGTGCCACCAGCAGAGATACGGGGAACTACGAGCAGTACGTC.

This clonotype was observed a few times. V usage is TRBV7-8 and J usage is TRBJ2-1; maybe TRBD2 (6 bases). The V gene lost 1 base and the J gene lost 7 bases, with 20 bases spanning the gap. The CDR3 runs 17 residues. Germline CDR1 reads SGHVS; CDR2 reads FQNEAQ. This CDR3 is CASSLEKLAFMLNEQFF. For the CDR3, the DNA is TGTGCCAGCAGCTTAGAAAAACTAGCCTTTATGCTAAATGAGCAGTTCTTC.